This TCR beta chain is drawn from a study of cytomegalovirus exposure and HLA in healthy donors. The PCR employed 60 Vbeta primers together with 13 Jbeta primers. Produced via immunoSEQ multiplex PCR; TCRdb's table is partial and in-frame only. The data show roughly 170,000 clones, about 80% seen once. Sequencing was performed on PBMCs. The source is a man aged 25 to 40 in good health and CMV-seropositive.

DNA of the CDR3: TGTGCCAGCAGCTTAGAAATGGGGCTAGCGGGAGGGAGAGAGCAGTTCTTC. Protein sequence: CASSLEMGLAGGREQFF. The chain carries TRBV11-2 and TRBJ2-1, with 12 positions matching TRBD2. CDR3 length equals 17 residues. CDR1 and CDR2 (germline): SGHAT, FQNNGV. After removal of 0 bases from V and 10 bases from J, the junction contained 10 bases not matched to a gene.